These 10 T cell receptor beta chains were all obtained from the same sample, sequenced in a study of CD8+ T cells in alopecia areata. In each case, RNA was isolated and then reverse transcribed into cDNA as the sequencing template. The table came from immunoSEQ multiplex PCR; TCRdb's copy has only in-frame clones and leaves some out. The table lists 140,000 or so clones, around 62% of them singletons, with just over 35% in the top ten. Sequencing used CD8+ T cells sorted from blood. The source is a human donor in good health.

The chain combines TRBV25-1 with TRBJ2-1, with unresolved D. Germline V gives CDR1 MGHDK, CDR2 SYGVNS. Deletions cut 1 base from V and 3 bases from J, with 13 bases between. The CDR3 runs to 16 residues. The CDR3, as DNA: TGTGCCAGCAGTGAATTTGCAGGAGACGACTACAATGAGCAGTTCTTC. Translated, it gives CASSEFAGDDYNEQFF.

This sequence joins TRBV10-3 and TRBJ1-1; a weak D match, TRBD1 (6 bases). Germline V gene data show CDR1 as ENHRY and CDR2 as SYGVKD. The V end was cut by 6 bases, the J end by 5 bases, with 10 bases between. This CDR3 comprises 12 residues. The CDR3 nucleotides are TGTGCCATCAGCGAGGGGGGAACTGAAGCTTTCTTT. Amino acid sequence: CAISEGGTEAFF.

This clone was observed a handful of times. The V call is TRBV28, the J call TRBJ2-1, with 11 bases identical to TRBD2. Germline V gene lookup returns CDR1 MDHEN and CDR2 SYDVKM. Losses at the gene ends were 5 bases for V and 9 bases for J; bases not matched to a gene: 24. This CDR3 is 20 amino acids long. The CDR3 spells CASSPLRIGASGRPRGEQFF. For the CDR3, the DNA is TGTGCCAGCAGTCCTCTCCGTATCGGCGCTAGCGGGAGGCCAAGAGGTGAGCAGTTCTTC.

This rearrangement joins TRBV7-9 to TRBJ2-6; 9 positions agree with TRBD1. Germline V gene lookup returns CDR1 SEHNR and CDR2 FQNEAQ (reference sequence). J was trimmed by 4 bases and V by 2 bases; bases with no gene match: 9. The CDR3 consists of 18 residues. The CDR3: CASSLRDRERSGANVLTF. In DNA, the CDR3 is TGTGCCAGCAGCTTACGGGACAGGGAACGATCCGGGGCCAACGTCCTGACTTTC.

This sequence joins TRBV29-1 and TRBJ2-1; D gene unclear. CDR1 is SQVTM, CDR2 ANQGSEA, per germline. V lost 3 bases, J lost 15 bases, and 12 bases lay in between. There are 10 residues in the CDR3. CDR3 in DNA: TGCAGCGTTGATTTACAGACACGGTTCTTC. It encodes CSVDLQTRFF.

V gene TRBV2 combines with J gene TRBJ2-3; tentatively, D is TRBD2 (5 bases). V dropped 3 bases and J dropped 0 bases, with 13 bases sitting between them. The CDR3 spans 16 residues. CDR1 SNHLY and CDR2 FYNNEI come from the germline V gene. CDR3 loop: CASSEGPPGSTDTQYF. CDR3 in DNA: TGTGCCAGCAGTGAGGGCCCACCGGGGAGCACAGATACGCAGTATTTT.

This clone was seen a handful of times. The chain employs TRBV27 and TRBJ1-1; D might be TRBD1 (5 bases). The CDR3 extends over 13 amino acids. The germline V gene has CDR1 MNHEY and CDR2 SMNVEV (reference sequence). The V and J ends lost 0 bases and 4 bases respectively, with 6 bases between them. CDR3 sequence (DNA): TGTGCCAGCAGTTTATCCGACAGCACTGAAGCTTTCTTT. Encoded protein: CASSLSDSTEAFF.

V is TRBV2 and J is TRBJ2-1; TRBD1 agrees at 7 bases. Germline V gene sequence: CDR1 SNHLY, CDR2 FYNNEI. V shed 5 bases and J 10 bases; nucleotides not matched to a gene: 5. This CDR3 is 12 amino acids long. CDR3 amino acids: CASSLTGEEQFF. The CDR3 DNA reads TGTGCCAGCAGTCTTACAGGGGAGGAGCAGTTCTTC. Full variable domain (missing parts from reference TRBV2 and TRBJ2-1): EPEVTQTPSHQVTQMGQEVILRCVPISNHLYFYWYRQILGQKVEFLVSFYNNEISEKSEIFDDQFSVERPDGSNFTLKIRSTKLEDSAMYFCASSLTGEEQFFGPGTRLTVL.

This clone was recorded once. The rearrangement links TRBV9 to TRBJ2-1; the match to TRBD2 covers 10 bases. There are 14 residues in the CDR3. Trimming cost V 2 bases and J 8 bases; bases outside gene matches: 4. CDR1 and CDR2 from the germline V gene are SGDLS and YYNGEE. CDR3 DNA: TGTGCCAGCAGCGTGCTAGCGGGAGCGGATGAGCAGTTCTTC. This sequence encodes CASSVLAGADEQFF.

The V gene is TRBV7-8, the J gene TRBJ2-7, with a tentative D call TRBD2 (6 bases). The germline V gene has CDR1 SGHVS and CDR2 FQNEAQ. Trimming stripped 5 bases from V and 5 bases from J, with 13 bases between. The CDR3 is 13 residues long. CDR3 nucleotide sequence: TGTGCCAGCAGCGACGGGGACTTGGACGAGCAGTACTTC. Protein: CASSDGDLDEQYF.